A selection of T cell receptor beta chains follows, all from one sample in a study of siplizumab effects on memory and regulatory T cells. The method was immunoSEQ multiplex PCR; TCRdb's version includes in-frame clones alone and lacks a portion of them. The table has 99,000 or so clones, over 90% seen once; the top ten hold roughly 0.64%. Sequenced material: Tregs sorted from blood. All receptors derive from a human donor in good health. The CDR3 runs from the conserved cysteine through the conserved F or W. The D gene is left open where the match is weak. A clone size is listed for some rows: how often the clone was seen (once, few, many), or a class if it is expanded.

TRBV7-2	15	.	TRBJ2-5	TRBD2	CASRLRQGTSGTQYF	TGTGCCAGCAGGTTGAGACAGGGGACTAGCGGGACCCAGTACTTC
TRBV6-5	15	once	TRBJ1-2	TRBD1	CASSYSVRQGEGYTF	TGTGCCAGCAGTTACTCTGTTCGGCAGGGGGAGGGCTACACCTTC
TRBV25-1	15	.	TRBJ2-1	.	CASSESGRGGSEQFF	TGTGCCAGCAGTGAATCAGGCAGGGGGGGGAGTGAGCAGTTCTTC
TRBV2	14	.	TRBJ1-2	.	CASIPRGGGYGYTF	TGTGCCAGCATCCCAAGGGGGGGCGGGTATGGCTACACCTTC
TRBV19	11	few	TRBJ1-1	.	CASSIARTTLF	TGTGCCAGTAGTATAGCCAGGACAACCCTCTTT
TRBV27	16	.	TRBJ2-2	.	CASNRLDKLNTGELFF	TGTGCCAGCAATCGACTAGACAAGCTTAACACCGGGGAGCTGTTTTTT
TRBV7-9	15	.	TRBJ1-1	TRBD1	CASSLGQGANTEAFF	TGTGCCAGCAGCCTCGGACAGGGGGCGAACACTGAAGCTTTCTTT
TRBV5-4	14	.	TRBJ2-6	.	CASSPGQRANVLTF	TGTGCCAGCAGCCCCGGACAGCGGGCCAACGTCCTGACTTTC
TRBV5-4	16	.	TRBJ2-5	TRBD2	CASSPGLAGPQETQYF	TGTGCCAGCAGCCCTGGACTAGCGGGACCCCAAGAGACCCAGTACTTC
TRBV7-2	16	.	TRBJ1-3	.	CASSLVRASSGNTIYF	TGTGCCAGCAGCTTAGTCCGGGCTTCCTCTGGAAACACCATATATTTT